These 25 T cell receptor beta chains originate from one sample sequenced in a study of shared clonotypes between healthy human individuals (dated by TCRdb to 2019 to 2021). The receptor library was made with the immunoSEQ multiplex PCR assay. The table comes from immuneACCESS by way of TCRdb, which keeps in-frame sequences with V and J called. Part of the clones is missing from these tables; in studies checked, under half for an unresolved V gene and the rest for unknown reasons. The sample table contains about 2.2 million clones; only one count was recorded for 93% of them. Approximately 1.7% of the sample rests with the top ten. For the CD8 naive samples, CD45RO-negative cells were positively selected for CCR7, yielding a CD45RA+CCR7+ population from which TemRA cells were excluded. The sample consisted of naive CD8+ T cells from PBMCs. The cell subset or site label on this specimen signifies: CD45RA+CCR7+. The receptors here all came from a man in his late teens or twenties in good health. Some clones in this sample may be carry-over from other donors' samples.

This clone was recorded once. This chain connects TRBV6-4 to TRBJ2-1; D not resolved. The germline gives CDR1 MRHNA, CDR2 SNTAGT. CDR3 length: 15 residues. Deletions cut 2 bases from V and 8 bases from J, with 16 bases between. DNA for the CDR3: TGTGCCAGCAGTGACGGGCTCAATTCAGACGATGAGCAGTTCTTC. Its protein product is CASSDGLNSDDEQFF.

The gene calls are TRBV28 and TRBJ1-2; 7 nucleotides align to TRBD1. V lost 2 bases, J lost 1 base, and 10 bases stayed unmatched. CDR1 is MDHEN and CDR2 is SYDVKM in the germline V gene. The CDR3 has 17 residues. The CDR3 bases are TGTGCCAGCAGTTTACCCGGGACAGCGAGCCTTAACTATGGCTACACCTTC. It is translated as CASSLPGTASLNYGYTF.

The chain has TRBV7-8 and TRBJ2-7; possible D gene TRBD2, 5 bases. Germline V gene lookup returns CDR1 SGHVS and CDR2 FQNEAQ. Between the trimmed V and J ends, which lost 4 bases and 7 bases, there was a span of 14 bases. There are 13 residues in the CDR3. CDR3 in amino acids: CASSYTEGPEQYF. The CDR3 coding sequence is TGTGCCAGCAGCTACACCGAGGGCCCAGAGCAGTACTTC.

The chain is built from TRBV5-8 and TRBJ2-7, with D unclear. CDR1 is SGHTS and CDR2 is YDEGEE in the germline V gene. This CDR3 contains 14 residues. Trimming cost V 4 bases and J 6 bases, with 17 bases left between them. The DNA for the CDR3 is TGTGCCAGCAGCCTCCGGCCAGTCCCCTCCGAGCAGTACTTC. Residues: CASSLRPVPSEQYF.

A note on this clone: In the same sample, other DNA sequences code for this CDR3. The chain recombines TRBV5-6 with TRBJ1-5; D gene uncertain. CDR1 and CDR2 (germline): SGHDT, YYEEEE. The CDR3 contains 14 residues. Deletions cut 0 bases from V and 2 bases from J, with 6 bases between. The CDR3 DNA reads TGTGCCAGCAGCTTGGGTGGTGGCAATCAGCCCCAGCATTTT. This encodes CASSLGGGNQPQHF.

This rearrangement joins TRBV14 to TRBJ2-7; D not certain. The CDR3 is 11 amino acids. V was shortened by 5 bases and J by 4 bases, with 6 bases between the two germline ends. Germline V CDR1 and CDR2: SGHDN, FVKESK. The CDR3: CASSSEYEQYF. For the CDR3, the DNA is TGTGCCAGCAGCTCGGAGTACGAGCAGTACTTC.

This chain links TRBV27 with TRBJ2-1; 12 bases agree with TRBD1. CDR1 MNHEY and CDR2 SMNVEV come from the germline V gene (reference sequence). The CDR3 loop spans 15 amino acids. Unmatched junction bases numbered 7, after V lost 6 bases and J lost 7 bases. DNA of the CDR3: TGTGCCAGCAGGTCCGGGACAGGGGGCACGAATGAGCAGTTCTTC. This sequence encodes CASRSGTGGTNEQFF.

The gene calls are TRBV7-9 and TRBJ1-1, with D possibly being TRBD1 (5 bases). CDR1 is SEHNR and CDR2 is FQNEAQ in the germline V gene (reference sequence). The CDR3 sequence is 11 residues long. The V and J ends lost 6 bases and 7 bases respectively, with 9 bases between them. The CDR3 loop reads CASRTGVEAFF. CDR3 sequence (DNA): TGTGCCAGCAGAACAGGAGTTGAAGCTTTCTTT.

The chain joins TRBV7-9 to TRBJ2-2; the match to TRBD1 covers 9 bases. The germline V gene has CDR1 SEHNR and CDR2 FQNEAQ (reference sequence). The CDR3 is made up of 16 amino acids. V shed 4 bases and J 9 bases; nucleotides not matched to a gene: 12. CDR3 residues: CASSYPGQGFVRELFF. The DNA for the CDR3 is TGTGCCAGCAGCTACCCGGGACAGGGCTTTGTCAGGGAGCTGTTTTTT.

V usage is TRBV11-2 and J usage is TRBJ2-7, with D uncertain. V was trimmed by 3 bases and J by 3 bases, leaving 9 bases between them. CDR1 is SGHAT, CDR2 FQNNGV, per germline. The CDR3 has 13 amino acids. CDR3 loop: CASSFIPNYEQYF. The DNA of the CDR3 is TGTGCCAGCAGCTTTATTCCGAACTACGAGCAGTACTTC.

In DNA form, the CDR3 reads TGTGCCAGCAGCCAAGGCGGCGGACAGGGAGACACCTTC. It yields the protein CASSQGGGQGDTF. This chain uses TRBV14 with TRBJ1-2, with TRBD1 identical over 8 bases. Per germline, CDR1 SGHDN and CDR2 FVKESK. V was pared by 1 base and J by 12 bases, with 7 bases of the junction left unmatched. This CDR3 contains 13 residues. Drawing the rest from reference TRBV14 and TRBJ1-2, the complete variable domain is EAGVTQFPSHSVIEKGQTVTLRCDPISGHDNLYWYRRVMGKEIKFLLHFVKESKQDESGMPNNRFLAERTGGTYSTLKVQPAELEDSGVYFCASSQGGGQGDTFGSGTRLTVV.

This chain links TRBV19 with TRBJ2-4; D gene uncertain. The V end was cut by 4 bases, the J end by 3 bases, with 13 bases between. The CDR3 covers 15 residues. Per germline, CDR1 LNHDA and CDR2 SQIVND (reference sequence). The CDR3 loop is CASSTHELDKNIQYF. DNA for the CDR3: TGTGCCAGTAGTACCCACGAACTGGACAAAAACATTCAGTACTTC.

J is TRBJ1-4 and V is TRBV28; no reliable D call. V was pared by 3 bases and J by 1 base, with 12 bases between. The CDR3 is made up of 16 amino acids. Germline V gene lookup returns CDR1 MDHEN and CDR2 SYDVKM. The CDR3 nucleotides read TGTGCCAGCAGTTTTTCCGCATGGGGAACTAATGAAAAACTGTTTTTT. Its translation: CASSFSAWGTNEKLFF. Supplemented by reference TRBV28 and TRBJ1-4, the full variable domain reads DVKVTQSSRYLVKRTGEKVFLECVQDMDHENMFWYRQDPGLGLRLIYFSYDVKMKEKGDIPEGYSVSREKKERFSLILESASTNQTSMYLCASSFSAWGTNEKLFFGSGTQLSVL.

This chain's CDR3 is CASSWTGSNSGYTF. For the CDR3, the DNA is TGTGCCAGCAGTTGGACAGGGTCAAATTCTGGCTACACCTTC. This chain joins TRBV27 and TRBJ1-2, with 8 bases that match TRBD1. The germline CDR1 and CDR2 sequences are MNHEY and SMNVEV (reference sequence). The V segment lost 4 bases and the J segment 7 bases; nucleotides outside the gene matches: 8. This CDR3 contains 14 residues.

The J gene is TRBJ1-2, the V gene TRBV6-1; D is uncertain. V lost 2 bases and J lost 5, with 15 bases in between. This CDR3 comprises 15 residues. CDR1 and CDR2 (germline): MNHNS, SASEGT. This CDR3 reads CASSELTPAIYGYTF. The DNA for the CDR3 is TGTGCCAGCAGTGAACTAACACCGGCCATATATGGCTACACCTTC.

This chain joins TRBV19 and TRBJ2-1, with no clear D. CDR3 length equals 15 residues. V lost 6 bases to trimming and J lost 1 base, with 13 bases between them. Per the germline V gene, CDR1 is LNHDA and CDR2 is SQIVND (reference sequence). CDR3 sequence reads: CASSPIQVSYNEQFF. CDR3 nucleotides: TGTGCCAGTAGCCCAATCCAGGTGTCCTACAATGAGCAGTTCTTC.

This chain connects TRBV27 to TRBJ2-1; 7 positions match TRBD1. CDR3 length: 17 amino acids. With V trimmed by 5 bases and J by 1 base, 11 bases remained unmatched. Germline V gene data show CDR1 as MNHEY and CDR2 as SMNVEV (reference sequence). CDR3 amino acids: CASSPPPDRVSYNEQFF. The CDR3 coding sequence is TGTGCCAGCAGTCCTCCTCCCGACAGGGTGTCCTACAATGAGCAGTTCTTC.

This clone was detected once. The rearrangement links TRBV10-2 to TRBJ1-6; no firm D call. Deletions cut 8 bases from V and 7 bases from J, with 3 bases between. The CDR3 runs to 10 residues. Germline V CDR1 and CDR2: WSHSY, SAAADI. The CDR3 loop reads CASRNSPLHF. Written as DNA, the CDR3 is TGCGCCAGCCGAAATTCACCCCTCCACTTT.

As regards this clone: This sample includes further DNA sequences coding for the same CDR3. The chain has TRBV28 and TRBJ2-7, with D maybe TRBD1 (6 bases). Trimming removed 5 bases from V and 4 bases from J, with 18 bases in between. This CDR3 has 15 amino acids. Germline V lookup: CDR1 MDHEN, CDR2 SYDVKM. CDR3 loop: CASSPLGQPPYEQYF. The CDR3 DNA reads TGTGCCAGCAGTCCCTTGGGACAACCCCCTTACGAGCAGTACTTC. Supplemented by reference TRBV28 and TRBJ2-7, the full variable domain reads DVKVTQSSRYLVKRTGEKVFLECVQDMDHENMFWYRQDPGLGLRLIYFSYDVKMKEKGDIPEGYSVSREKKERFSLILESASTNQTSMYLCASSPLGQPPYEQYFGPGTRLTVT.

This sequence joins TRBV7-2 and TRBJ1-5; D possibly corresponds to TRBD1 (5 bases). The CDR3 runs 15 residues. From germline, CDR1 is SGHTA and CDR2 FQGNSA. The V end lost 3 bases, the J end lost 5 bases, and 14 bases lay between the germline ends. CDR3 protein: CASSLAEGSYQPQHF. Here the CDR3 DNA reads TGTGCCAGCAGCTTGGCAGAGGGGAGCTATCAGCCCCAGCATTTT.

On this clone: This sample includes further DNA sequences coding for the same CDR3. The V gene is TRBV27, the J gene TRBJ2-7; maybe TRBD1 (6 bases). The germline V gene has CDR1 MNHEY and CDR2 SMNVEV (reference sequence). V dropped 3 bases and J dropped 4 bases, with 13 bases sitting between them. The CDR3 is 14 residues long. In nucleotides, the CDR3 is TGTGCCAGCAGTTTTGGCAGGGGCGGGTACGAGCAGTACTTC. Translating gives CASSFGRGGYEQYF.

In this sample, this clone turned up once. V gene TRBV28 combines with J gene TRBJ2-1; TRBD2 might be the D (5 bases). Germline V gene sequence: CDR1 MDHEN, CDR2 SYDVKM. This CDR3 is 15 amino acids long. The ends were cut back, 6 bases at V and 0 bases at J, with 12 bases in the middle. The CDR3 loop reads CASRHSEGSYNEQFF. CDR3 bases: TGTGCCAGCAGACACTCCGAGGGCTCCTACAATGAGCAGTTCTTC.

The chain employs TRBV4-1 and TRBJ2-7; maybe TRBD2 (5 bases). V was pared by 1 base and J by 7 bases, with 32 bases between. The CDR3 is made up of 20 amino acids. Per germline, CDR1 MGHRA and CDR2 YSYEKL. The chain's CDR3 is CASSQAPPGYEEDLRLEQYF. The CDR3 DNA sequence: TGCGCCAGCAGCCAAGCCCCCCCCGGGTACGAGGAGGACCTACGTTTGGAGCAGTACTTC.

The J gene is TRBJ2-2, the V gene TRBV6-4, with 10 bases identical to TRBD2. CDR1 and CDR2 from the germline V gene are MRHNA and SNTAGT. The CDR3 totals 18 residues. The V gene end was trimmed by 0 bases and the J gene end by 1 base; junction bases not matched to a gene: 5. This chain's CDR3 is CASSDSSGRVRNTGELFF. In DNA, the CDR3 is TGTGCCAGCAGTGACTCGAGCGGGAGGGTTCGGAACACCGGGGAGCTGTTTTTT.

The J gene is TRBJ2-7, the V gene TRBV5-4, with 9 nucleotides matching TRBD1. Germline V lookup: CDR1 SGHNT, CDR2 YYREEE (reference sequence). Losses at the gene ends were 4 bases for V and 7 bases for J; bases not matched to a gene: 12. The CDR3 contains 15 residues. The CDR3 is CASSLGQGPSWEQYF. CDR3 sequence (DNA): TGTGCCAGCAGCCTAGGACAGGGGCCCAGTTGGGAGCAGTACTTC.